This T cell receptor beta chain appears in the sequencing data of a study of blood T cell repertoires in COVID-19. The data were produced by immunoSEQ multiplex PCR, yet TCRdb's version contains in-frame clones alone and is incomplete. The sample shows about 320,000 clones, around 86% of them seen only once. The junction had 14 bases not matched to a gene; V was cut back by 12 bases and J by 6 bases. This CDR3 is built from 14 residues. Germline assignment: CDR1 KGHDR and CDR2 SFDVKD. The receptor comes from a woman between 45 and 65 years old with acute or convalescent COVID-19. The chain combines TRBV24-1 with TRBJ2-7; the match to TRBD1 covers 9 bases. Sequenced material: peripheral blood. CDR3 bases: TGTGCCGCTCCACCGGGACAGGGACAAGGCGAGCAGTACTTC. It yields the protein CAAPPGQGQGEQYF.